The 4 T cell receptor beta chains below all came from one sample that was sequenced in a study of post-analysis software for immune sequencing data. Study-wide results and caveats: TRBV5-6, TRBV5-1 and TRBV20-1 belonged to a set of a handful of TRBV segments that were more frequent in patients than controls.

For these TCRs, the target antigens are not known. Unique molecular identifiers featured in each of the TCR beta cDNA libraries. TCRdb passed the PCR reads through MiXCR, listing each CDR3 protein once. The data contain approximately 770,000 distinct CDR3 sequences, around 42% of them singletons. The sample was blood. The receptors stem from a girl under 18 with multiple sclerosis.

The J gene is TRBJ2-3, the V gene TRBV5-1, with TRBD1 identical over 9 bases. CDR1 is SGHRS, CDR2 YFSETQ, per germline. With V trimmed by 6 bases and J by 4 bases, 6 bases remained unmatched. The CDR3 has 14 residues. This CDR3 is CASMDRGNADTQYF. In DNA form, the CDR3 reads TGCGCCAGCATGGACAGGGGAAACGCAGATACGCAGTATTTT. Complete variable domain (other parts from reference TRBV5-1 and TRBJ2-3): KAGVTQTPRYLIKTRGQQVTLSCSPISGHRSVSWYQQTPGQGLQFLFEYFSETQRNKGNFPGRFSGRQFSNSRSEMNVSTLELGDSALYLCASMDRGNADTQYFGPGTRLTVL.

The CDR3 bases are TGTGCCAGCAGCTTGGGGTCGGGGAGCCACGCTGAAGCTTTCTTT. This sequence encodes CASSLGSGSHAEAFF. The rearrangement joins TRBV5-5 to TRBJ1-1; D is uncertain. Trimming cost V 0 bases and J 6 bases, with 15 bases left between them. The CDR3 is made up of 15 amino acids. Germline CDR1 and CDR2: SGHKS and YYEKEE (reference sequence).

This sequence joins TRBV29-1 and TRBJ2-5; TRBD2 is a possible D gene (6 bases). TRBJ2-7 matches the DNA end more closely, so the J call is doubtful. The CDR3 length is 11 residues. The germline gives CDR1 SQVTM, CDR2 ANQGSEA. CDR3 in amino acids: CSVEMGGEQYF. CDR3 DNA: TGCAGCGTTGAAATGGGAGGCGAGCAGTACTTC.

V usage is TRBV20-1 and J usage is TRBJ2-1, with TRBD1 as a possible D gene (6 bases). Deletions cut 4 bases from V and 8 bases from J, with 9 bases between. Per the germline V gene, CDR1 is DFQATT and CDR2 is SNEGSKA (reference sequence). CDR3 size: 11 residues. For the CDR3, the DNA is TGCAGTGCTAACCAGGGGTATGAGCAGTTCTTC. Translated, it gives CSANQGYEQFF.